Presented here are 23 T cell receptor beta chains from one specimen sequenced in a study of cytomegalovirus exposure and HLA in healthy donors. TCRdb's copy holds only in-frame clones and misses some; the assay was immunoSEQ multiplex PCR. The data show about 73,000 clones, roughly 89% seen once. The sequenced sample consisted of PBMCs. Receptors originate from a woman between 18 and 29 years old in good health and CMV-seropositive.

The chain carries TRBV4-1 and TRBJ2-7, with 11 bases identical to TRBD2. With 8 bases clipped from V and 5 bases from J, the junction kept 11 bases outside the gene matches. CDR1 and CDR2 (germline): MGHRA, YSYEKL. The CDR3 loop spans 15 amino acids. CDR3 coding DNA: TGCGCCAGCTCACTAGCGGGAGACCGAAAAAACGAGCAGTACTTC. It specifies CASSLAGDRKNEQYF.

This clone was seen a few times. The chain employs TRBV19 and TRBJ2-2; 7 bases line up with TRBD2. The V gene end was trimmed by 5 bases and the J gene end by 4 bases; junction bases not matched to a gene: 7. This CDR3 comprises 15 residues. Per germline, CDR1 LNHDA and CDR2 SQIVND (reference sequence). CDR3 loop: CASSGASGATGELFF. The CDR3 coding sequence is TGTGCCAGTAGTGGGGCTAGCGGTGCCACCGGGGAGCTGTTTTTT.

This rearrangement joins TRBV4-1 to TRBJ2-7, with 11 bases lining up with TRBD2. The CDR3 spans 16 residues. The V and J ends lost 4 bases and 3 bases, in that order; junction bases with no gene match: 8. Germline V gene lookup returns CDR1 MGHRA and CDR2 YSYEKL. CDR3 in DNA: TGCGCCAGCAGCCCAGACGGGACTAGCGGATTCTACGAGCAGTACTTC. Its protein is CASSPDGTSGFYEQYF.

The chain carries TRBV5-4 and TRBJ2-5; D unclear. Per germline, CDR1 SGHNT and CDR2 YYREEE (reference sequence). V lost 3 bases, J lost 5 bases, and 8 bases lay in between. This CDR3 comprises 12 residues. In nucleotides, the CDR3 is TGTGCCAGCAGCTCAGAGGTGGAGACCCAGTACTTC. Its protein is CASSSEVETQYF.

J is TRBJ2-1 and V is TRBV19; the D gene is possibly TRBD2 (7 bases). V lost 8 bases to trimming and J lost 7 bases, with 24 bases between them. The germline V gene encodes CDR1 LNHDA and CDR2 SQIVND (reference sequence). The CDR3 is 16 amino acids. DNA for the CDR3: TGTGCCAGTGGGAGCGGGACAACCTTTTTTGGGAATGAGCAGTTCTTC. Translation gives CASGSGTTFFGNEQFF.

The chain links TRBV7-6 to TRBJ2-1; 9 positions agree with TRBD2. Germline CDR1 is SGHVS and CDR2 is FNYEAQ. This CDR3 has 14 residues. The V gene end was trimmed by 5 bases and the J gene end by 6 bases; junction bases not matched to a gene: 5. CDR3 bases: TGTGCCAGCAGCATGTTTAGCGGGAGCAATGAGCAGTTCTTC. Encoded protein: CASSMFSGSNEQFF. Variable domain in full (rest from reference TRBV7-6 and TRBJ2-1): GAGVSQSPRYKVTKRGQDVALRCDPISGHVSLYWYRQALGQGPEFLTYFNYEAQQDKSGLPNDRFSAERPEGSISTLTIQRTEQRDSAMYRCASSMFSGSNEQFFGPGTRLTVL.

The chain has TRBV11-3 and TRBJ2-1, with D possibly TRBD1 on 5 matching bases. This CDR3 is built from 15 residues. Germline V lookup: CDR1 SGHNT, CDR2 YENEEA. V dropped 2 bases and J dropped 5 bases, with 13 bases sitting between them. CDR3 nucleotide sequence: TGTGCCAGCAGCTTATTCCCAGGGTCAAACAATGAGCAGTTCTTC. Protein product: CASSLFPGSNNEQFF.

The chain recombines TRBV6-5 with TRBJ2-1; D perhaps matches TRBD2 (6 bases). The germline V gene encodes CDR1 MNHEY and CDR2 SVGAGI. This CDR3 is 15 amino acids long. Between the trimmed V and J ends, which lost 2 bases and 0 bases, there was a span of 8 bases. The CDR3 nucleotides read TGTGCCAGCAGTTACGGGGGGAGCTCCTACAATGAGCAGTTCTTC. Its translation is CASSYGGSSYNEQFF.

The chain links TRBV5-5 to TRBJ1-2, with D tentatively TRBD1 (6 bases). Trimming pared 4 bases from V and 1 base from J, leaving 26 bases between. Per germline, CDR1 SGHKS and CDR2 YYEKEE (reference sequence). The CDR3 has 19 residues. The CDR3 is CASSQGEGEDRANNYGYTF. In DNA, the CDR3 is TGTGCCAGCAGCCAGGGCGAGGGGGAAGACAGAGCCAATAACTATGGCTACACCTTC. Full variable domain (rest looked up from reference TRBV5-5 and TRBJ1-2): DAGVTQSPTHLIKTRGQQVTLRCSPISGHKSVSWYQQVLGQGPQFIFQYYEKEERGRGNFPDRFSARQFPNYSSELNVNALLLGDSALYLCASSQGEGEDRANNYGYTFGSGTRLTVV.

This chain connects TRBV6-6 to TRBJ2-7; TRBD2 matches 8 bases. The CDR3 extends over 15 amino acids. V gave up 7 bases and J gave up 2 bases; unmatched junction bases: 10. CDR1 is MNHNY, CDR2 SVGAGI, per germline (reference sequence). CDR3 sequence (DNA): TGTGCCAGCACCTCGTGGAGCGGGGGAACCTACGAGCAGTACTTC. Translating it yields CASTSWSGGTYEQYF.

The chain employs TRBV27 and TRBJ2-1; D unresolved. The CDR3 sequence is 15 residues long. In germline, CDR1 is MNHEY, CDR2 SMNVEV (reference sequence). Trimming took off 2 bases at V and 5 bases at J, with 13 bases between the two ends. CDR3 nucleotides: TGTGCCAGCAGTTTAATAAGCGCGATCAACAATGAGCAGTTCTTC. It codes for CASSLISAINNEQFF.

This chain uses TRBV5-6 with TRBJ1-1, with 7 nucleotides matching TRBD1. The CDR3 loop spans 14 amino acids. Per germline, CDR1 SGHDT and CDR2 YYEEEE. The V gene end was trimmed by 4 bases and the J gene end by 2 bases; junction bases not matched to a gene: 5. The CDR3 protein is CASSHGQVNTEAFF. CDR3 in DNA: TGTGCCAGCAGCCACGGACAGGTTAACACTGAAGCTTTCTTT.

The rearrangement links TRBV19 to TRBJ1-1; D perhaps matches TRBD1 (6 bases). The germline V and J ends were trimmed by 6 bases and 2 bases, with 13 bases remaining between them. The CDR3 loop spans 14 amino acids. The germline CDR1 and CDR2 sequences are LNHDA and SQIVND (reference sequence). CDR3 sequence: CASRNTGSNTEAFF. In DNA, the CDR3 is TGTGCCAGTAGAAACACAGGGAGCAACACTGAAGCTTTCTTT.

The chain links TRBV9 to TRBJ2-1; 7 bases align to TRBD1. V shed 3 bases and J 15 bases; nucleotides not matched to a gene: 9. The CDR3 totals 12 residues. CDR1 is SGDLS and CDR2 is YYNGEE in the germline V gene. Here the CDR3 reads CASSEEQGYRFF. For the CDR3, the DNA is TGTGCCAGCAGCGAAGAACAGGGGTATCGGTTCTTC.

CDR3 sequence: CASSPWLSRVTQPQHF. The CDR3 region has the DNA TGCGCCAGCAGCCCGTGGTTGTCCAGGGTGACTCAGCCCCAGCATTTT. V usage is TRBV4-1 and J usage is TRBJ1-5, with D possibly matching TRBD1 (5 bases). Germline CDR1 MGHRA, CDR2 YSYEKL. V was pared by 4 bases and J by 6 bases, with 19 bases between. There are 16 residues in the CDR3.

This clone came up once. Germline is not matched at one junction end, which may reflect a read error. The chain carries TRBV7-7 and TRBJ2-5; D is perhaps TRBD1 (5 bases). This CDR3 region has 13 residues. Germline CDR1 reads SSHAT; CDR2 reads FNYEAQ (reference sequence). CDR3 residues: CASSLSRDGTQYF. DNA of the CDR3: TGTGCTAGCAGCTTAAGCAGGGATGGGACCCAGTACTTC.

About this clone: The sample carries other DNA sequences with the same CDR3. The chain couples TRBV14 to TRBJ2-1; D gene uncertain. This CDR3 spans 14 amino acids. V was trimmed by 1 base and J by 3 bases, leaving 7 bases between them. Germline CDR1 SGHDN, CDR2 FVKESK. The CDR3 spells CASSQGQNYNEQFF. CDR3 coding DNA: TGTGCCAGCAGCCAAGGGCAGAACTACAATGAGCAGTTCTTC.

This chain uses TRBV28 with TRBJ1-5; TRBD1 matches at 10 bases. The CDR3 totals 16 residues. CDR1 is MDHEN and CDR2 is SYDVKM in the germline V gene. V trimming: 3 bases; J trimming: 3 bases; junction bases outside the gene matches: 5. The DNA of the CDR3 is TGTGCCAGCAGTTTTGAGGGACAGGGGTACAATCAGCCCCAGCATTTT. Amino acid sequence: CASSFEGQGYNQPQHF.

Concerning this clone: The sample holds other DNA sequences that translate to the same CDR3. CDR3 loop: CASSYSSRFTGELFF. CDR3 DNA: TGTGCCAGCAGTTACTCTTCCCGTTTCACCGGGGAGCTGTTTTTT. The gene calls are TRBV6-5 and TRBJ2-2; D call uncertain. The CDR3 length is 15 residues. Germline CDR1 reads MNHEY; CDR2 reads SVGAGI. Trimming left V 0 bases short and J 4 bases short, with 9 bases between.

The chain couples TRBV14 to TRBJ2-6; possibly TRBD1 for D (6 bases). Per the germline V gene, CDR1 is SGHDN and CDR2 is FVKESK. Trimming cost V 1 base and J 0 bases, with 7 bases left between them. The CDR3 length is 16 residues. CDR3 nucleotides: TGTGCCAGCAGCCAAGGCAGGGGCTCTGGGGCCAACGTCCTGACTTTC. Its protein is CASSQGRGSGANVLTF.

The gene calls are TRBV6-5 and TRBJ2-1; D might be TRBD1 or TRBD2, each matching 5 bases. The V gene's germline CDR1 is MNHEY and CDR2 SVGAGI. This CDR3 is built from 13 residues. V was shortened by 10 bases and J by 7 bases, with 17 bases between the two germline ends. The CDR3: CATREQYGNEQFF. Here the CDR3 DNA reads TGTGCCACCAGGGAGCAATATGGGAATGAGCAGTTCTTC.

The chain is built from TRBV28 and TRBJ2-2; TRBD2 agrees at 16 bases. This CDR3 is built from 18 residues. V lost 5 bases to trimming and J lost 4 bases; unmatched junction nucleotides: 7. Per germline, CDR1 MDHEN and CDR2 SYDVKM. This CDR3 is CASSKGLAGGPRTGELFF. The CDR3, as DNA: TGTGCCAGCAGTAAGGGACTAGCGGGAGGGCCGCGCACCGGGGAGCTGTTTTTT.

This clone was observed a single time. This chain links TRBV9 with TRBJ2-3; TRBD2 matches at 9 bases. This CDR3 is built from 19 residues. After removal of 0 bases from V and 1 base from J, the junction contained 12 bases not matched to a gene. CDR1 is SGDLS and CDR2 is YYNGEE in the germline V gene. CDR3 nucleotide sequence: TGTGCCAGCAGCGTAGCAACGCGGCGGGAGGGACGGGGCACAGATACGCAGTATTTT. Encoded protein: CASSVATRREGRGTDTQYF.